One T cell receptor beta chain is described in this entry. Per germline, CDR1 MNHNS and CDR2 SASEGT. This CDR3 region has 14 residues. V lost 3 bases and J lost 5, with 8 bases in between. Sequencing was performed with immunoSEQ multiplex PCR; in TCRdb, only in-frame clones are kept and a portion is missing. Of around 99,000 clones in the sample, around 74% were seen once. This entry belongs to a study of blood T cell repertoires in COVID-19. Study as a whole: Sample material is recorded as cDNA or gDNA derived from T cells, B-cell-depleted T cells, or PBMCs.

Sequencing was performed on peripheral blood. The sequence came from an elderly woman with active or convalescent COVID-19. The gene calls are TRBV6-1 and TRBJ1-6; a possible D gene is TRBD1 (6 bases). CDR3 loop: CASSDTGNNSPLHF. CDR3 sequence (DNA): TGTGCCAGCAGTGATACAGGGAATAATTCACCCCTCCACTTT.